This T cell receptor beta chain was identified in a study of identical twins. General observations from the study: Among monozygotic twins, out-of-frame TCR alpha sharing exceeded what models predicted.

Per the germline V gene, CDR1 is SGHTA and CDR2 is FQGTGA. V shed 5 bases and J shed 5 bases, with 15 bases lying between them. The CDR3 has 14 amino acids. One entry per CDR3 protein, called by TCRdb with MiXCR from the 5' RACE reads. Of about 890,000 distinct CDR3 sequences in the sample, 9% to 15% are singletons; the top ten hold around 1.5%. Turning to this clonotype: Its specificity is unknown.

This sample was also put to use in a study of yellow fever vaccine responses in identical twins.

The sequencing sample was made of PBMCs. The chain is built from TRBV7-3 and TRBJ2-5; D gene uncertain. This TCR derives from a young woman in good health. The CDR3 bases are TGTGCCAGCAGCACTTCTAGTTCCCCCGAGACCCAGTACTTC. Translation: CASSTSSSPETQYF.